What follows are 31 T cell receptor beta chains derived from one specimen sequenced in a study of cytomegalovirus exposure and HLA in healthy donors. PCR used 60 Vbeta primers and 13 Jbeta primers. This table comes from immunoSEQ multiplex PCR, and its TCRdb copy is limited to in-frame clones, with some not included. Among tens of thousands of clones listed, 65% to 70% were seen once. The sample consisted of PBMCs. These receptors were taken from a woman aged 45-59 years in good health and CMV-seropositive.

This chain connects TRBV10-3 to TRBJ1-5; a possible D gene is TRBD1 (5 bases). CDR3 size: 15 residues. Trimming cost V 3 bases and J 6 bases, with 15 bases left between them. Germline V CDR1 and CDR2: ENHRY, SYGVKD. CDR3: CAISESLGGAQPQHF. CDR3 nucleotides: TGTGCCATCAGTGAAAGCTTGGGAGGGGCTCAGCCCCAGCATTTT.

The rearrangement links TRBV6-1 to TRBJ2-7; a weak D match, TRBD2 (5 bases). V lost 3 bases and J 4 bases, leaving 10 bases between the germline ends. This CDR3 is built from 13 residues. Germline values: CDR1 MNHNS, CDR2 SASEGT. The CDR3 sequence: CASSDRTVYEQYF. For the CDR3, the DNA is TGTGCCAGCAGTGACAGGACTGTGTACGAGCAGTACTTC.

The chain carries TRBV27 and TRBJ2-7; 8 bases fit TRBD2. Germline assignment: CDR1 MNHEY and CDR2 SMNVEV (reference sequence). Trimming took 8 bases from V and 3 from J; bases not matched to a gene: 15. CDR3 size: 16 residues. The CDR3 protein is CASVGPSISGVYEQYF. CDR3 nucleotide sequence: TGTGCCAGCGTCGGCCCCTCAATTAGCGGGGTCTACGAGCAGTACTTC.

The chain uses TRBV5-1 and TRBJ1-3; D remains ambiguous. Trimming pared 4 bases from V and 7 bases from J, leaving 12 bases between. The germline V gene encodes CDR1 SGHRS and CDR2 YFSETQ. CDR3 size: 13 residues. CDR3 sequence (DNA): TGCGCCAGCAGCACAGAGGGTACCAACACCATATATTTT. Its protein is CASSTEGTNTIYF.

The V call is TRBV19, the J call TRBJ1-1, with no clear D. Trimming cost V 3 bases and J 1 base, with 6 bases left between them. Germline loops: CDR1 LNHDA, CDR2 SQIVND (reference sequence). The CDR3 spans 13 residues. This chain's CDR3 is CASSITGNTEAFF. The CDR3 DNA reads TGTGCCAGTAGTATCACCGGGAACACTGAAGCTTTCTTT.

V usage is TRBV6-5 and J usage is TRBJ2-3; 7 bases agree with TRBD2. Trimming at V came to 2 bases and at J to 5 bases, leaving 4 bases not matched to a gene. The CDR3 totals 14 residues. Germline values: CDR1 MNHEY, CDR2 SVGAGI. The CDR3 loop is CASSYGGERDTQYF. The CDR3 DNA follows: TGTGCCAGCAGTTACGGGGGGGAGAGAGATACGCAGTATTTT.

The V and J genes are TRBV27 and TRBJ2-3; TRBD1 matches at 9 bases. Germline assignment: CDR1 MNHEY and CDR2 SMNVEV (reference sequence). CDR3 size: 16 residues. Trimming took 1 base from V and 5 from J; bases not matched to a gene: 7. CDR3 loop: CASSLYLQGAGDTQYF. The DNA for the CDR3 is TGTGCCAGCAGTTTATATCTACAGGGGGCAGGAGATACGCAGTATTTT.

In nucleotides, the CDR3 is TGTGCCAGCAGCTTAGGCGGGACTAGCGGGTACTACGAGCAGTACGTC. Translated: CASSLGGTSGYYEQYV. The chain is built from TRBV11-2 and TRBJ2-7; 12 positions agree with TRBD2. The length of the CDR3 is 16 residues. Trimming cost V 1 base and J 3 bases; bases outside gene matches: 4. Germline assignment: CDR1 SGHAT and CDR2 FQNNGV.

The chain couples TRBV10-3 to TRBJ2-2; 10 bases are shared with TRBD1. Unmatched junction bases numbered 12, after V lost 6 bases and J lost 5 bases. The CDR3 is made up of 17 amino acids. Germline values: CDR1 ENHRY, CDR2 SYGVKD. The CDR3 loop reads CAIRGGPGQGRTGELFF. CDR3 bases: TGTGCCATCAGGGGGGGCCCGGGACAGGGGAGAACCGGGGAGCTGTTTTTT.

CDR3 loop: CASRADRLTEAFF. DNA of the CDR3: TGTGCCAGCAGGGCTGACAGGCTCACTGAAGCTTTCTTT. This rearrangement joins TRBV6-1 to TRBJ1-1, with D tentatively TRBD1 (6 bases). Trimming took 6 bases from V and 4 from J, leaving 12 bases between them. Germline loops: CDR1 MNHNS, CDR2 SASEGT. This CDR3 spans 13 amino acids.

The chain joins TRBV4-1 to TRBJ1-1; D may be TRBD1 (5 bases). Trimming took off 0 bases at V and 1 base at J, with 6 bases between the two ends. Germline V gives CDR1 MGHRA, CDR2 YSYEKL. There are 14 residues in the CDR3. DNA of the CDR3: TGCGCCAGCAGCCAAGAACAGGAGAACACTGAAGCTTTCTTT. The encoded protein is CASSQEQENTEAFF.

This clone was detected only a few times. The chain has TRBV18 and TRBJ1-5, with TRBD1 matching over 10 bases. The CDR3 is made up of 16 amino acids. In germline, CDR1 is KGHSH, CDR2 LQKENI. The V gene end was trimmed by 3 bases and the J gene end by 4 bases; junction bases not matched to a gene: 6. The CDR3 DNA reads TGTGCCAGCTCACCCGGGACAGGGGATTGGAATCAGCCCCAGCATTTT. Protein sequence: CASSPGTGDWNQPQHF.

In this sample, this clone turned up once. The genes are TRBV27 and TRBJ1-6; 7 positions match TRBD1. The CDR3 loop spans 14 amino acids. Germline V CDR1 and CDR2: MNHEY, SMNVEV (reference sequence). V lost 6 bases, J lost 6 bases, and 5 bases stayed unmatched. CDR3 in amino acids: CASSRGQINSPLHF. In DNA form, the CDR3 reads TGTGCCAGCAGCCGGGGACAGATTAATTCACCCCTCCACTTT.

A word on this clone: Its ends do not fully match the called genes, so a read error is possible. The chain recombines TRBV10-3 with TRBJ1-1, with 7 bases identical to TRBD1. Germline V gives CDR1 ENHRY, CDR2 SYGVKD. The CDR3 runs to 17 residues. CDR3 nucleotides: TGTGCCAGCAGTGAAGGTGGGGGACAGTACATGAACACTGAAGCTTTCTTT. It codes for CASSEGGGQYMNTEAFF.

The chain joins TRBV7-3 to TRBJ1-6, with D possibly TRBD1 on 5 matching bases. V lost 3 bases, J lost 5 bases, and 5 bases lay in between. The CDR3 contains 13 residues. Germline V gene data show CDR1 as SGHTA and CDR2 as FQGTGA. CDR3 protein: CASSLDNNSPLHF. CDR3 nucleotide sequence: TGTGCCAGCAGCTTGGACAATAATTCACCCCTCCACTTT.

The chain combines TRBV5-1 with TRBJ1-1; 10 positions match TRBD1. Germline assignment: CDR1 SGHRS and CDR2 YFSETQ. Trimming cost V 0 bases and J 11 bases; bases outside gene matches: 4. The CDR3 is 13 amino acids. The CDR3 DNA follows: TGCGCCAGCAGCTTGGAGGGGGGACAGGGGGCTTTCTTT. Its protein product is CASSLEGGQGAFF. The full variable domain, with the rest looked up from reference TRBV5-1 and TRBJ1-1, is KAGVTQTPRYLIKTRGQQVTLSCSPISGHRSVSWYQQTPGQGLQFLFEYFSETQRNKGNFPGRFSGRQFSNSRSEMNVSTLELGDSALYLCASSLEGGQGAFFGQGTRLTVV.

This clone was counted a few times. The CDR3, as DNA: TGTGCCAGCAGCCCCCGCGGGACAGGGGGCTTCCATCAGTACTTC. Protein sequence: CASSPRGTGGFHQYF. The rearrangement links TRBV6-1 to TRBJ2-4, with 12 nucleotides matching TRBD1. This CDR3 comprises 15 residues. The germline V gene encodes CDR1 MNHNS and CDR2 SASEGT. The V segment lost 6 bases and the J segment 12 bases; nucleotides outside the gene matches: 12.

V and J are TRBV15 and TRBJ1-4; D unclear. From germline, CDR1 is LNHNV and CDR2 YYDKDF (reference sequence). The CDR3 contains 13 residues. Trimming pared 10 bases from V and 8 bases from J, leaving 17 bases between. The CDR3 loop is CASSEAREEKLFF. The CDR3 DNA reads TGTGCCAGCAGTGAGGCGAGAGAGGAAAAACTGTTTTTT.

CDR3 in amino acids: CAWTQSGYSYEQYV. The CDR3 coding sequence is TGTGCCTGGACTCAGTCAGGGTACTCCTACGAGCAGTACGTC. The chain employs TRBV30 and TRBJ2-7; tentatively, D is TRBD1 (5 bases). The germline V gene has CDR1 GTSNPN and CDR2 SVGIG (reference sequence). Trimming pared 4 bases from V and 0 bases from J, leaving 13 bases between. The CDR3 totals 14 residues.

The rearrangement joins TRBV5-1 to TRBJ1-1, with D possibly being TRBD1 (5 bases). V lost 0 bases, J lost 5 bases, and 11 bases lay in between. The CDR3 is 14 amino acids. Germline CDR1 is SGHRS and CDR2 is YFSETQ. Here the CDR3 DNA reads TGCGCCAGCAGCTTGGCCGCGGGGGGAACTGAAGCTTTCTTT. Translated, it gives CASSLAAGGTEAFF.

The CDR3 DNA follows: TGTGCCAGCTCACCACCTTCCTCGGAGGGATGGGGCTATGGCTACACCTTC. As protein: CASSPPSSEGWGYGYTF. The rearrangement uses TRBV18 and TRBJ1-2; D call uncertain. This CDR3 comprises 17 residues. Germline V lookup: CDR1 KGHSH, CDR2 LQKENI. Trimming removed 0 bases at V and 4 bases at J, with 18 bases between.

The J gene is TRBJ2-1, the V gene TRBV2, with D perhaps matching TRBD1 (6 bases). Germline lookup yields CDR1 SNHLY and CDR2 FYNNEI. The V end was cut by 6 bases, the J end by 2 bases, with 17 bases between. This CDR3 contains 16 residues. The CDR3: CASRTPRDNPYNEQFF. CDR3 sequence (DNA): TGTGCCAGCAGAACCCCCCGGGACAACCCCTACAATGAGCAGTTCTTC.

V usage is TRBV5-1 and J usage is TRBJ1-3, with 9 bases that match TRBD1. Germline values: CDR1 SGHRS, CDR2 YFSETQ. The V gene end was trimmed by 4 bases and the J gene end by 8 bases; junction bases not matched to a gene: 10. The CDR3 consists of 15 residues. DNA of the CDR3: TGCGCCAGCAGCGTGACAGGGGGAATGGGTGACACCATATATTTT. Encoded protein: CASSVTGGMGDTIYF.

J is TRBJ1-1 and V is TRBV11-2; D is undetermined. Between the trimmed V and J ends, which lost 6 bases and 4 bases, there was a span of 15 bases. CDR3 length equals 14 residues. The germline CDR1 and CDR2 sequences are SGHAT and FQNNGV. CDR3: CASRTTRRGTEAFF. The CDR3 DNA reads TGTGCCAGCAGAACAACACGGCGGGGCACTGAAGCTTTCTTT. The entire variable domain, with the rest obtained from reference TRBV11-2 and TRBJ1-1, is as follows: EAGVAQSPRYKIIEKRQSVAFWCNPISGHATLYWYQQILGQGPKLLIQFQNNGVVDDSQLPKDRFSAERLKGVDSTLKIQPAKLEDSAVYLCASRTTRRGTEAFFGQGTRLTVV.

This sequence joins TRBV5-6 and TRBJ2-3, with TRBD2 matching over 8 bases. V lost 8 bases and J lost 1; bases outside the gene matches: 6. Germline assignment: CDR1 SGHDT and CDR2 YYEEEE. The CDR3 has 14 residues. CDR3 in amino acids: CASSTGGGTDTQYF. CDR3 sequence (DNA): TGTGCCAGTAGTACGGGGGGGGGCACAGATACGCAGTATTTT. The full variable domain, completed using reference TRBV5-6 and TRBJ2-3, is DAGVTQSPTHLIKTRGQQVTLRCSPKSGHDTVSWYQQALGQGPQFIFQYYEEEERQRGNFPDRFSGHQFPNYSSELNVNALLLGDSALYLCASSTGGGTDTQYFGPGTRLTVL.

The V gene is TRBV4-1, the J gene TRBJ1-1; unclear D gene. The germline V gene has CDR1 MGHRA and CDR2 YSYEKL. V was trimmed by 0 bases and J by 1 base, leaving 3 bases between them. This CDR3 has 13 residues. The CDR3 nucleotides are TGCGCCAGCAGCCAAGAACAGAACACTGAAGCTTTCTTT. Protein sequence: CASSQEQNTEAFF.

The rearrangement joins TRBV18 to TRBJ1-2; D remains unclear. Germline V CDR1 and CDR2: KGHSH, LQKENI. Trimming removed 3 bases from V and 2 bases from J, with 13 bases in between. The CDR3 contains 15 residues. DNA for the CDR3: TGTGCCAGCTCACCCACTTTAGCCCGGAACTATGGCTACACCTTC. Translating gives CASSPTLARNYGYTF.

V and J are TRBV18 and TRBJ1-2; tentative D call: TRBD1 (5 bases). Germline assignment: CDR1 KGHSH and CDR2 LQKENI. The length of the CDR3 is 13 residues. Deletions cut 3 bases from V and 3 bases from J, with 8 bases between. The CDR3 loop is CASSPGGDYGYTF. The CDR3 nucleotides read TGTGCCAGCTCACCCGGGGGTGACTATGGCTACACCTTC.

The chain employs TRBV7-3 and TRBJ2-7; 9 bases map to TRBD2. V gave up 2 bases and J gave up 4 bases; unmatched junction bases: 3. The CDR3 is 14 amino acids. Germline V gene sequence: CDR1 SGHTA, CDR2 FQGTGA. CDR3 nucleotide sequence: TGTGCCAGCAGCTTATCTAGCGGGGAGTACGAGCAGTACTTC. This codes for CASSLSSGEYEQYF.

This chain uses TRBV19 with TRBJ1-5; the D is unclear. Germline CDR1 reads LNHDA; CDR2 reads SQIVND (reference sequence). Trimming shortened V by 1 base and J by 7 bases, and 17 bases separated the two germline ends. This CDR3 is 16 amino acids long. The CDR3 is CASSIGKGGGHQPQHF. The CDR3 DNA reads TGTGCCAGTAGTATAGGAAAGGGAGGAGGTCACCAGCCCCAGCATTTT. Full variable domain (missing parts from reference TRBV19 and TRBJ1-5): DGGITQSPKYLFRKEGQNVTLSCEQNLNHDAMYWYRQDPGQGLRLIYYSQIVNDFQKGDIAEGYSVSREKKESFPLTVTSAQKNPTAFYLCASSIGKGGGHQPQHFGDGTRLSIL.

The rearrangement uses TRBV28 and TRBJ1-4; D gene unclear. The CDR3 is made up of 12 amino acids. V lost 6 bases and J lost 7, with 9 bases in between. Per the germline V gene, CDR1 is MDHEN and CDR2 is SYDVKM. The CDR3 region is CASSSLSEKLFF. In DNA, the CDR3 is TGTGCCAGCAGCTCGCTCAGTGAAAAACTGTTTTTT.